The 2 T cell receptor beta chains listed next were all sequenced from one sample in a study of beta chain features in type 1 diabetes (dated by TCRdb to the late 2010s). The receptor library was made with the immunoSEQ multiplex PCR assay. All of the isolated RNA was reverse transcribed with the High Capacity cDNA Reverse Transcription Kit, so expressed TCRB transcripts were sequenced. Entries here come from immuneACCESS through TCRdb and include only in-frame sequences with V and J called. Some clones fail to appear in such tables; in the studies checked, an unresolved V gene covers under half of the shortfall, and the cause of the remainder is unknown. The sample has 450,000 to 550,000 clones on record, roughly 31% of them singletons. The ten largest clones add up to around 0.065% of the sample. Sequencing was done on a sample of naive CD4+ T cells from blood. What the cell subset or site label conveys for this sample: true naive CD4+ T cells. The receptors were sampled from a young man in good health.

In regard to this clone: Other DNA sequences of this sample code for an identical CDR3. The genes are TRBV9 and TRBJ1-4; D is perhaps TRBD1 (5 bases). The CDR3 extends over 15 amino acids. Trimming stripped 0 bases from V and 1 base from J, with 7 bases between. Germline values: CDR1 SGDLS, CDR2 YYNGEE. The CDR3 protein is CASSVDGGTNEKLFF. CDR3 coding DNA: TGTGCCAGCAGCGTAGACGGGGGAACTAATGAAAAACTGTTTTTT.

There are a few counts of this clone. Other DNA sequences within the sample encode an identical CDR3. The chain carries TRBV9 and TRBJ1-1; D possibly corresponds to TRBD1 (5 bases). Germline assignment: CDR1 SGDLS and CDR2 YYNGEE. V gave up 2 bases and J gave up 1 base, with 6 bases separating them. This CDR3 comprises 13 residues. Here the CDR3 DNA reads TGTGCCAGCAGCGTCACAGGGAACACTGAAGCTTTCTTT. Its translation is CASSVTGNTEAFF.